A selection of T cell receptor beta chains follows, all from one sample in a study of blood T cell repertoires in COVID-19. The method was immunoSEQ multiplex PCR; TCRdb's version includes in-frame clones alone and lacks a portion of them. The table lists 200,000 to 250,000 clones, 70% to 90% of them singletons. Sequences were obtained from PBMCs or T cells enriched from blood (not recorded which). These receptors all stem from a woman aged 50 to 65 in a cohort exposed to, infected with or recovered from COVID-19 (not recorded which). The CDR3 runs from the conserved cysteine through the conserved F or W. A D gene is named only where the DNA matches it firmly. Only some rows state a clone size, as once, few, many or a class for expanded clones.

D,size,V,J,DNA,CDR3
.,once,TRBV5-1,TRBJ2-7,TGCGCCAGCAGCTTGGGTCCTAGCTCCTACGAGCAGTACTTC,CASSLGPSSYEQYF
.,.,TRBV27,TRBJ1-5,TGTGCCAGCGCACCCAGGGGTTTGAGCAATCAGCCCCAGCATTTT,CASAPRGLSNQPQHF
TRBD2,.,TRBV7-9,TRBJ2-7,TGTGCCAGCAGCTATTCCCGGACTAGCGGGGGGACAAGCTCCTACGAGCAGTACTTC,CASSYSRTSGGTSSYEQYF
.,.,TRBV18,TRBJ2-7,TGTGCCAGCTCAGGAGGGGTTTCCTACGAGCAGTACTTC,CASSGGVSYEQYF
.,.,TRBV5-1,TRBJ2-2,TGCGCCAGCAGCTTAGCCACGGACACCGGGGAGCTGTTTTTT,CASSLATDTGELFF
TRBD2,.,TRBV11-2,TRBJ2-5,TGTGCCAGCAGCGTCGGACTAGCAGAAAGCGAGACCCAGTACTTC,CASSVGLAESETQYF
TRBD1,once,TRBV5-4,TRBJ2-2,TGTGCCAGCAGCCCCAGGGACAGATACACCGGGGAGCTGTTTTTT,CASSPRDRYTGELFF
.,.,TRBV28,TRBJ2-5,TGTGCCAGCCCCCCAAGCGGTGGCAGACCCAAAGAGACCCAGTACTTC,CASPPSGGRPKETQYF
TRBD1,.,TRBV7-8,TRBJ1-6,TGTGCCAGCAGGCTACAGGGGACTAGCTCCTATAATTCACCCCTCCACTTT,CASRLQGTSSYNSPLHF
.,.,TRBV5-1,TRBJ1-2,TGCGCCAGCAGCTCGCCCCAGGGCTATGGCTACACCTTC,CASSSPQGYGYTF
.,.,TRBV25-1,TRBJ1-1,TGTGCCAGCAGTGAATGGACAGAGAGGACTGAAGCTTTCTTT,CASSEWTERTEAFF
.,.,TRBV4-3,TRBJ1-1,TGCGCCAGCAGCCAAGTAGGAGGAAACACTGAAGCTTTCTTT,CASSQVGGNTEAFF
.,.,TRBV3-1/TRBV3-2,TRBJ2-1,TGTGCCAGCAGCGACCGCAGTGAGGGTCGTGCCAATGAGCAGTTCTTC,CASSDRSEGRANEQFF
.,.,TRBV4-1,TRBJ1-1,TGCGCCAGCAGAAGAGGGAGTAGTACTGAAGCTTTCTTT,CASRRGSSTEAFF
.,.,TRBV6-5,TRBJ1-5,TGTGCCAGCAGTTACTCCCACGTGGAGGGTCAGCCCCAGCATTTT,CASSYSHVEGQPQHF
TRBD1,.,TRBV5-8,TRBJ1-2,TGTGCCAGCAGCTTTCGACAGGGTGGCTACACCTTC,CASSFRQGGYTF
TRBD2,.,TRBV9,TRBJ2-1,TGTGCCAGCAGCCCCCGCGGGGGGGCTAACAATGAGCAGTTCTTC,CASSPRGGANNEQFF
.,.,TRBV15,TRBJ1-2,TGTGCCACCAGCAGAGGCAGGGGTGACTATGGCTACACCTTC,CATSRGRGDYGYTF
TRBD1,.,TRBV5-5,TRBJ1-1,TGTGCCAGCGGACGAACAGGGGGCACTGAAGCTTTCTTT,CASGRTGGTEAFF
.,.,TRBV19,TRBJ1-2,TGTGCCAGTAGTTCACCCTGGACGGGGAGAGAGACGGGCTACACCTTC,CASSSPWTGRETGYTF
.,.,TRBV7-3,TRBJ2-1,TGTGCCAGCAGCTTACAGGGAGGTCTTCATGAGCAGTTCTTC,CASSLQGGLHEQFF
.,.,TRBV4-2,TRBJ1-3,TGTGCCAGCAGCCGTGGGACACAAGGAAACACCATATATTTT,CASSRGTQGNTIYF
.,.,TRBV15,TRBJ2-7,TGTGCCACCAGCAGGGACAGATCCTACGAGCAGTACTTC,CATSRDRSYEQYF
.,.,TRBV5-1,TRBJ1-1,TGCGCCAGCGCGGTCGGGGGAGACACTGAAGCTTTCTTT,CASAVGGDTEAFF
.,.,TRBV5-1,TRBJ1-1,TGCGCCAGCAGCTTGGTCCCGATGGGGGCGAGCGGACCAATGAACACTGAAGCTTTCTTT,CASSLVPMGASGPMNTEAFF
TRBD2,.,TRBV6-5,TRBJ2-5,TGTGCCAGCAAATGGGACTACAAGGTGGAGACCCAGTACTTC,CASKWDYKVETQYF
TRBD2,few,TRBV7-3,TRBJ2-2,TGTGCCAGCAGCGGGACTAGCGGGGGTCACACCGGGGAGCTGTTTTTT,CASSGTSGGHTGELFF
TRBD1,.,TRBV7-9,TRBJ1-2,TGTGCCATCATCGCAGGGGGGAACTATGGCTACACCTTC,CAIIAGGNYGYTF
.,.,TRBV27,TRBJ1-2,TGTGCCAGCAGTCCGACACCCTTCGCCTATGGCTACACCTTC,CASSPTPFAYGYTF
TRBD2,once,TRBV4-3,TRBJ2-2,TGCGCCAGCAGCCAAGAGCTAGCGGGGGGGCCTAACACCGGGGAGCTGTTTTTT,CASSQELAGGPNTGELFF
.,.,TRBV28,TRBJ1-2,TGTGCCAGCGCAACAGGGACCTATGGCTACACCTTC,CASATGTYGYTF
.,.,TRBV5-1,TRBJ2-2,TGCGCCAGCAGTAAGGACACCCGATCGAACACCGGGGAGCTGTTTTTT,CASSKDTRSNTGELFF
.,.,TRBV4-3,TRBJ1-1,TGCGCCAGCAGCCCCCCCCGGGGTGAAGCTTTCTTT,CASSPPRGEAFF
TRBD1,.,TRBV10-3,TRBJ2-3,TGTGCCATCAGTACCGGGACAGGGGGGACAGATACGCAGTATTTT,CAISTGTGGTDTQYF
TRBD2,.,TRBV9,TRBJ2-1,TGTGCCAGCAGCTCGAGGGACTACGAGCAGTTCTTC,CASSSRDYEQFF
TRBD1,.,TRBV29-1,TRBJ1-1,TGCAGCGTTGGGAAACAACAGGGGGCGGAAGCTTTCTTT,CSVGKQQGAEAFF
TRBD1,.,TRBV5-4,TRBJ1-1,TGTGCCAGCAGCCATCATCCGGGACAGGGGTGGAACACTGAAGCTTTCTTT,CASSHHPGQGWNTEAFF
TRBD1,.,TRBV30,TRBJ1-5,TGTGCCTGGAGTATCCGAGACAGGGTTAATCAGCCCCAGCATTTT,CAWSIRDRVNQPQHF
.,.,TRBV11-2,TRBJ1-5,TGTGCCAGCAGCTTATCAAGACAGTTACAGCCCCAGCATTTT,CASSLSRQLQPQHF
TRBD1,.,TRBV7-9,TRBJ2-7,TGTGCCAGCAGCTTAGTGGACAGGTCCCGGGACAGCTCCTACGAGCAGTACTTC,CASSLVDRSRDSSYEQYF
.,.,TRBV27,TRBJ2-5,TGTGCCAGCAGTCCAAGCAAGGGGCAAGAGACCCAGTACTTC,CASSPSKGQETQYF
.,.,TRBV4-3,TRBJ1-5,TGCGCCAGCAGCCAAGATAGACTGATGCCCCAGCATTTT,CASSQDRLMPQHF
.,.,TRBV20-1,TRBJ1-3,TGCAGTGCTAGTACAACAGGGTACTCTGGAAACACCATATATTTT,CSASTTGYSGNTIYF
.,.,TRBV29-1,TRBJ2-1,TGCAGCGTTGAAGATTTACTACGAAATGAGCAGTTCTTC,CSVEDLLRNEQFF
.,.,TRBV5-4,TRBJ1-2,TGTGCCAGCAGCTTGGATGGACAGTATGGCTACACCTTC,CASSLDGQYGYTF
.,.,TRBV6-6,TRBJ2-2,TGTGCCAGCAGTTACGGCAGGGGGGCCGGGGAGCTGTTTTTT,CASSYGRGAGELFF
.,.,TRBV4-3,TRBJ1-5,TGCGCCAGCAGCCAGACCCCCGGGGGCAATCAGCCCCAGCATTTT,CASSQTPGGNQPQHF
TRBD1,.,TRBV15,TRBJ1-4,TGTGCCACCAGCAGGGACAGGGGGGTTGAAAAACTGTTTTTT,CATSRDRGVEKLFF
.,.,TRBV5-4,TRBJ2-2,TGTGCCAGCAGCTTCAAAAGGGGGAACACCGGGGAGCTGTTTTTT,CASSFKRGNTGELFF
.,.,TRBV20-1,TRBJ1-2,TGCAGTGCTATGGGAGACTATGGCTACACCTTC,CSAMGDYGYTF
TRBD1,.,TRBV5-6,TRBJ2-7,TGTGCCAGCAGCTTGGCTAAGGGGGCGAAGCAGTACTTC,CASSLAKGAKQYF
.,.,TRBV30,TRBJ1-3,TGTGCCTGGTCGGGGGGTGAATTCGGAAACACCATATATTTT,CAWSGGEFGNTIYF
TRBD1,.,TRBV18,TRBJ1-2,TGTGCCAGCTCGCCCGGACAGGCATCAGGCTACACCTTC,CASSPGQASGYTF
.,few,TRBV3-1/TRBV3-2,TRBJ1-2,TGTGCCAGCAGCCACCTGGGCGAGGGCGGCACCTTC,CASSHLGEGGTF